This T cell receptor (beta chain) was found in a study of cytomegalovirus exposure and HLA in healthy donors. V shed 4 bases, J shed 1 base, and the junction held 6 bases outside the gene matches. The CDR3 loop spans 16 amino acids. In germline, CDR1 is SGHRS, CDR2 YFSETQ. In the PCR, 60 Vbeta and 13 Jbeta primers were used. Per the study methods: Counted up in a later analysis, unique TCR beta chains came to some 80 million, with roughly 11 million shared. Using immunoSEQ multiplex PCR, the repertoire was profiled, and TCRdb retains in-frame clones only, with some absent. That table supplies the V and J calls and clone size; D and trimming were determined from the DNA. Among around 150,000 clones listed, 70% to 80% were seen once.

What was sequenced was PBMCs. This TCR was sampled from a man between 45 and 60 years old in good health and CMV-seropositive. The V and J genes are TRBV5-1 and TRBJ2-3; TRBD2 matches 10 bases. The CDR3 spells CASSGPGTSGTDTQYF. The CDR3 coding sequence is TGCGCCAGCAGCGGACCCGGGACTAGCGGCACAGATACGCAGTATTTT.